The clone carrying this T cell receptor beta chain has just a few counts. What it binds is not known. Each sample yielded at least 6 million isolated PBMCs. The sample is drawn from a study of blood T cells in healthy people across ages. The study's findings and limits: Since the PBMCs were unsorted, naive and antigen-experienced cells could not be conclusively compared.

A J-beta primer mix and a sample-barcoded 5' primer were used in a second PCR of roughly 6 to 11 cycles. Using its own MiXCR run on the 5' RACE reads, TCRdb lists one record per CDR3 protein. Altogether 1,100,000 or so distinct CDR3 sequences are present, under 45% being singletons, with the ten largest covering 18%. V dropped 5 bases and J dropped 9; count of bases not matched to a gene: 9. CDR1 is KGHDR and CDR2 is SFDVKD in the germline V gene. This CDR3 region has 14 residues. Sequencing was performed on blood. The chain has TRBV24-1 and TRBJ2-1, with 7 bases aligning to TRBD2. The receptor's source is a woman aged 60-75 years in good health. The CDR3 protein is CATSAVGGSSEQFF. The CDR3 DNA reads TGTGCCACCAGTGCCGTCGGGGGGTCTAGTGAGCAGTTCTTC.